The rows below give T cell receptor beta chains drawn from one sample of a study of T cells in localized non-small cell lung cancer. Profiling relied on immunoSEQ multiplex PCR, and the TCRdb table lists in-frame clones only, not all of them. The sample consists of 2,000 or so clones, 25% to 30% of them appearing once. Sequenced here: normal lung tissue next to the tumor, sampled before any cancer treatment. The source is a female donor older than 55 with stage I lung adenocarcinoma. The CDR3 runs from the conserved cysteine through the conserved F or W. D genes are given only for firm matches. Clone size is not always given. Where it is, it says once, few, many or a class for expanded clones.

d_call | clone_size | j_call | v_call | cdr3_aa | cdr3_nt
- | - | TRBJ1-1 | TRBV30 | CAWSSWGGTNTEAFF | TGTGCCTGGAGTTCTTGGGGGGGGACGAACACTGAAGCTTTCTTT
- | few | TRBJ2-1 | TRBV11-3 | CASSPRLRGTPNEQFF | TGTGCCAGCAGCCCGCGGCTGAGGGGAACCCCAAATGAGCAGTTCTTC
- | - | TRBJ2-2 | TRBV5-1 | CASSLRPRETGELFF | TGCGCCAGCAGCTTGAGGCCAAGGGAAACCGGGGAGCTGTTTTTT
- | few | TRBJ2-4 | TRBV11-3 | CASSLGGTKNIQYF | TGTGCCAGCAGCTTAGGAGGGACCAAAAACATTCAGTACTTC
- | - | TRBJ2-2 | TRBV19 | CASSIDRRVHGELFF | TGTGCCAGTAGTATAGATCGAAGGGTGCACGGGGAGCTGTTTTTT
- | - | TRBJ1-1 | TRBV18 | CASSADSNTEAFF | TGTGCCAGCTCAGCGGACAGTAACACTGAAGCTTTCTTT
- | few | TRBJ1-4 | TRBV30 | CAWSVGSRRTNEKLFF | TGTGCCTGGAGTGTGGGCAGCCGCCGCACTAATGAAAAACTGTTTTTT
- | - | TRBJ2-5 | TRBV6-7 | CASSDLVTQYF | TGTGCCAGCAGTGACCTGGTGACCCAGTACTTC
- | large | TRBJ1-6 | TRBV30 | CAWYSGHPDSPLHF | TGTGCCTGGTACTCGGGACATCCGGATTCACCCCTCCACTTT
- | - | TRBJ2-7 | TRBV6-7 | CASSYSWADKYF | TGTGCCAGCAGTTACTCGTGGGCGGACAAGTACTTC
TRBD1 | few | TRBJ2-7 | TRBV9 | CASSAGQPPYEQYF | TGTGCCAGCAGCGCGGGACAGCCTCCCTACGAGCAGTACTTC
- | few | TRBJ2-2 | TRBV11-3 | CASSLDGGPAWTGELFF | TGTGCCAGCAGCTTAGATGGAGGGCCGGCTTGGACCGGGGAGCTGTTTTTT
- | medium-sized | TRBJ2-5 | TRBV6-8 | CASSTQTAQETQYF | TGTGCCAGCAGTACACAGACAGCTCAAGAGACCCAGTACTTC
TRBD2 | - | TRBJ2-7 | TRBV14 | CASSQDPRLAGVALYEQYF | TGTGCCAGCAGCCAAGATCCGCGACTAGCGGGAGTCGCCCTCTACGAGCAGTACTTC
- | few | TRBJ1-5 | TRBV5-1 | CASSLEGPGQGNQPQHF | TGCGCCAGCAGCTTGGAAGGACCGGGGCAAGGCAATCAGCCCCAGCATTTT
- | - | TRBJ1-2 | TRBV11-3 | CASSLKGPLNYGYTF | TGTGCCAGCAGCTTAAAGGGACCCCTGAACTATGGCTACACCTTC
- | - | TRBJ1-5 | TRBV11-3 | CASSLMGENNQPQHF | TGTGCCAGCAGCTTAATGGGGGAGAACAATCAGCCCCAGCATTTT
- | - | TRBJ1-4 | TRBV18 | CASSSPNEEKLFF | TGTGCCAGCTCATCCCCAAACGAGGAAAAACTGTTTTTT
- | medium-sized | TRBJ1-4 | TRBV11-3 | CASSPIRAKPEKLFF | TGTGCCAGCAGCCCCATTAGGGCGAAACCTGAAAAACTGTTTTTT
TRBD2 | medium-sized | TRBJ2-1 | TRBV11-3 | CASSLSGGRAGTYNEQFF | TGTGCCAGCAGCTTAAGTGGCGGGAGGGCCGGGACCTACAATGAGCAGTTCTTC
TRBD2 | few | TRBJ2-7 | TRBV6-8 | CASSKPGGRNEQYF | TGTGCCAGCAGCAAGCCGGGCGGGAGGAACGAGCAGTACTTC